The clone carrying this T cell receptor (beta chain) has just a few counts. The antigen remains undetermined. Time point noted: blood at routine non-recurrence follow-up after resection. Frozen PBMC, nontumor lung or tumor provided whole RNA, which was sequenced unsorted. The record originates from a study of spatial heterogeneity in lung cancer. Study as a whole: Approximately 24 months after resection was the median timing of the follow-up PBMC samples, which were sequenced when available. Unique TCR and UMI combinations averaged more than ten appearances each in raw reads.

Germline CDR1 reads SGHNT; CDR2 reads YENEEA. The V gene lost 5 bases and the J gene lost 6 bases, with 10 bases spanning the gap. The CDR3 loop spans 12 amino acids. TCR cDNA molecules each had a unique molecular identifier. MiXCR was run by TCRdb on the 5' RACE reads, yielding one entry per CDR3 protein. Among around 110,000 distinct CDR3 sequences, 9% to 15% were seen once, and the ten largest hold approximately 17%. Study findings and constraints: At resection, ubiquitous expanded tumor TCRs appeared in blood more than at follow-up.

The clonotype was recovered from a male donor with early-stage non-small cell lung cancer. The material was PBMCs, obtained at follow-up. V gene TRBV11-3 combines with J gene TRBJ1-1; a possible D gene is TRBD1 (6 bases). The CDR3 is CASSRGHAEAFF. In DNA form, the CDR3 reads TGTGCCAGCAGCCGGGGACACGCTGAAGCTTTCTTT.